These 28 T cell receptor beta chains originate from one sample sequenced in a study of T cells in Graves' hyperthyroidism and ophthalmopathy. Researchers took RNA transcripts and amplified the TCR beta CDR3 regions from them. HTBI primers drove first-round RT-PCR of the TCR CDR3. TCRdb reprocessed the multiplex PCR reads with MiXCR, giving one entry per CDR3 protein. The data contain over 300,000 distinct CDR3 sequences, roughly 13% of them singletons. Sequences were obtained from blood. Receptors originate from a woman in her sixties or seventies with Graves' hyperthyroidism.

This clonotype appeared many times. J is TRBJ1-2 and V is TRBV29-1, with D perhaps TRBD1 (6 bases). There are 12 residues in the CDR3. Germline CDR1 is SQVTM and CDR2 is ANQGSEA. V was clipped by 6 bases and J by 2 bases, with 10 bases between them. CDR3: CSVAGQNYGYTF. The CDR3 DNA is TGCAGCGTCGCAGGACAGAACTATGGCTACACCTTC.

As concerns this clonotype: With a much larger clone just one base away, this may be a read error. The chain joins TRBV20-1 to TRBJ2-7; the D gene is possibly TRBD1 (5 bases). V gave up 1 base and J gave up 1 base, with 11 bases separating them. The germline V gene has CDR1 DFQATT and CDR2 SNEGSKA (reference sequence). CDR3 length: 14 amino acids. CDR3 in DNA: TGCAGTGCTAGAGGTCCAGGGATTTCCTACGAGCAGTACTTC. It encodes CSARGPGISYEQYF.

V usage is TRBV30 and J usage is TRBJ2-5; unclear D gene. Trimming cost V 3 bases and J 5 bases, with 10 bases left between them. The germline gives CDR1 GTSNPN, CDR2 SVGIG (reference sequence). This CDR3 comprises 12 residues. CDR3 residues: CAWSQHGETQYF. The CDR3 DNA reads as TGTGCCTGGAGCCAACACGGGGAGACCCAGTACTTC.

A note on this clonotype: An end of the junction does not agree with germline; a read error may underlie this. This chain links TRBV19 with TRBJ1-2; the D gene is possibly TRBD1 (5 bases). Germline V lookup: CDR1 LNHDA, CDR2 SQIVND (reference sequence). The CDR3 contains 12 residues. The DNA for the CDR3 is TGTGTCAGTAGTATTGGAGGGGATGGCTACACCTTC. Translating it yields CVSSIGGDGYTF.

At least ten counts were recorded for this clonotype. The gene calls are TRBV24-1 and TRBJ2-7; 13 bases map to TRBD2. J lost 3 bases, V lost 5 bases, and 3 bases had no gene match. From germline, CDR1 is KGHDR and CDR2 SFDVKD. The CDR3 spans 15 residues. The CDR3 is CATSAGTSGDYEQYF. CDR3 nucleotide sequence: TGTGCCACCAGTGCCGGGACTAGCGGGGACTACGAGCAGTACTTC.

This clonotype showed up many times. The chain combines TRBV2 with TRBJ1-1, with no clear D. There are 13 residues in the CDR3. The germline CDR1 and CDR2 sequences are SNHLY and FYNNEI. Trimming shortened V by 5 bases and J by 1 base, and 8 bases separated the two germline ends. The CDR3 loop is CASSSQRNTEAFF. CDR3 bases: TGTGCCAGCAGTAGTCAGCGGAACACTGAAGCTTTCTTT.

The chain links TRBV15 to TRBJ2-7; the D gene could be TRBD1 or TRBD2 (5 bases each). The CDR3 sequence is 15 residues long. V lost 0 bases and J lost 0, with 9 bases in between. Germline CDR1 and CDR2: LNHNV and YYDKDF (reference sequence). The CDR3 nucleotides are TGTGCCACCAGCAGAGATCTCGGGACCTCCTACGAGCAGTACTTC. It specifies CATSRDLGTSYEQYF.

The chain links TRBV19 to TRBJ1-1; TRBD1 matches at 10 bases. V shed 3 bases, J shed 4 bases, and the junction held 2 bases outside the gene matches. Germline values: CDR1 LNHDA, CDR2 SQIVND (reference sequence). The CDR3 runs 14 residues. In DNA form, the CDR3 reads TGTGCCAGTAGTATGTGGACAGGGGGCACTGAAGCTTTCTTT. Amino acids: CASSMWTGGTEAFF. Based on the CDR3 plus reference TRBV19 and TRBJ1-1, the full variable domain is DGGITQSPKYLFRKEGQNVTLSCEQNLNHDAMYWYRQDPGQGLRLIYYSQIVNDFQKGDIAEGYSVSREKKESFPLTVTSAQKNPTAFYLCASSMWTGGTEAFFGQGTRLTVV.

This clonotype was detected ten times or more. V usage is TRBV20-1 and J usage is TRBJ2-3; tentative D call: TRBD2 (5 bases). Trimming took off 4 bases at V and 6 bases at J, with 11 bases between the two ends. Looked up from germline, CDR1 is DFQATT and CDR2 is SNEGSKA (reference sequence). The length of the CDR3 is 12 residues. CDR3 residues: CSANPRGDTQYF. DNA for the CDR3: TGCAGTGCTAACCCCCGAGGGGATACGCAGTATTTT.

Only a few counts were recorded for this clonotype. J is TRBJ1-2 and V is TRBV10-3; D is undetermined. Looked up from germline, CDR1 is ENHRY and CDR2 is SYGVKD. The V end was cut by 6 bases, the J end by 5 bases, with 10 bases between. This CDR3 comprises 12 residues. CDR3 sequence reads: CAIRTQTYGYTF. The DNA of the CDR3 is TGTGCCATCAGGACTCAAACGTATGGCTACACCTTC.

This clonotype came up many times. The CDR3 nucleotides are TGTGCCAGCAGTGTCCGGACAGTCTATGGCTACACCTTC. Its translation is CASSVRTVYGYTF. The chain couples TRBV6-1 to TRBJ1-2, with D possibly TRBD1 on 6 matching bases. CDR1 MNHNS and CDR2 SASEGT come from the germline V gene. Trimming left V 4 bases short and J 4 bases short, with 10 bases between. The CDR3 has 13 amino acids.

As concerns this clonotype: A much larger clone lies a single base off, so this may be a read error. This chain connects TRBV11-3 to TRBJ2-1; D unresolved. CDR3 length: 17 residues. Germline values: CDR1 SGHNT, CDR2 YENEEA. The CDR3 region is CASGLGYGPSSYNEQFF. CDR3 DNA: TGTGCCAGCGGCTTAGGGTACGGGCCGAGCTCCTACAATGAGCAGTTCTTC.

This clonotype has at least ten counts. This chain connects TRBV7-3 to TRBJ2-3; the D gene could be TRBD1 or TRBD2 (7 bases each). Between the trimmed V and J ends, which lost 0 bases and 0 bases, there was a span of 25 bases. This CDR3 is 21 amino acids long. Germline CDR1 reads SGHTA; CDR2 reads FQGTGA. DNA of the CDR3: TGTGCCAGCAGCTTAACGGCACTAGCGTTCGAGAGGGGGCGGAGCACAGATACGCAGTATTTT. This encodes CASSLTALAFERGRSTDTQYF.

This clonotype occurred many times. The V call is TRBV28, the J call TRBJ2-1; TRBD2 matches 7 bases. CDR1 MDHEN and CDR2 SYDVKM come from the germline V gene. V gave up 3 bases and J gave up 0 bases; unmatched junction bases: 11. The CDR3 is made up of 18 amino acids. This CDR3 is CASSLLAVGPGSYNEQFF. In DNA form, the CDR3 reads TGTGCCAGCAGTTTGCTAGCGGTAGGACCGGGCTCCTACAATGAGCAGTTCTTC. Full variable domain (missing parts from reference TRBV28 and TRBJ2-1): DVKVTQSSRYLVKRTGEKVFLECVQDMDHENMFWYRQDPGLGLRLIYFSYDVKMKEKGDIPEGYSVSREKKERFSLILESASTNQTSMYLCASSLLAVGPGSYNEQFFGPGTRLTVL.

This chain joins TRBV19 and TRBJ1-5; TRBD1 is a possible D gene (6 bases). Germline V gives CDR1 LNHDA, CDR2 SQIVND (reference sequence). V lost 6 bases and J lost 11, with 8 bases in between. The CDR3 is 10 amino acids. In nucleotides, the CDR3 is TGTGCCAGTAGACCAGGGGCCCAGCATTTT. It yields the protein CASRPGAQHF.

At least ten counts were recorded for this clonotype. The rearrangement joins TRBV3-1 to TRBJ1-1, with D possibly matching TRBD1 (5 bases). Trimming cost V 6 bases and J 7 bases, with 18 bases left between them. The CDR3 totals 14 residues. Germline V gene sequence: CDR1 LGHDT, CDR2 YNNKEL (reference sequence). DNA for the CDR3: TGTGCCAGCAGTCGTGATCGCGACGGGGGTGAAGCTTTCTTT. Translated: CASSRDRDGGEAFF.

Regarding this clonotype: A clone one base away is much larger, so this may be a read error. The chain is built from TRBV12-3 or TRBV12-4 and TRBJ2-5, with D tentatively TRBD2 (6 bases). The V end was cut by 4 bases, the J end by 4 bases, with 10 bases between. The CDR3 loop spans 13 amino acids. CDR3 protein: CASSSHGGETQYF. DNA for the CDR3: TGTGCCAGCAGTTCCCACGGGGGAGAGACCCAGTACTTC.

This clonotype was counted ten times or more. The chain carries TRBV11-2 and TRBJ2-7; TRBD2 matches at 8 bases. Germline V lookup: CDR1 SGHAT, CDR2 FQNNGV. The CDR3 has 15 residues. Unmatched junction bases numbered 8, after V lost 5 bases and J lost 2 bases. CDR3 protein: CASSREASGPYEQYF. CDR3 bases: TGTGCCAGCAGCCGGGAGGCTAGCGGGCCCTACGAGCAGTACTTC.

In this sample, this clonotype turned up many times. The chain recombines TRBV29-1 with TRBJ2-1; D is possibly TRBD1 or TRBD2 (5 bases each). Trimming shortened V by 2 bases and J by 1 base, and 21 bases separated the two germline ends. The germline V gene has CDR1 SQVTM and CDR2 ANQGSEA. The CDR3 spans 18 residues. As DNA, the CDR3 is TGCAGCGTTGAACTTGGGGACGGCATGTTGGCGTCCTACAATGAGCAGTTCTTC. This encodes CSVELGDGMLASYNEQFF.

This clonotype was recorded at least ten times. The chain combines TRBV6-1 with TRBJ2-7; TRBD2 aligns across 10 bases. The CDR3 is 15 residues long. The germline V gene encodes CDR1 MNHNS and CDR2 SASEGT. Losses at the gene ends were 6 bases for V and 0 bases for J; bases not matched to a gene: 5. CDR3 loop: CASRLAGDPSYEQYF. In nucleotides, the CDR3 is TGTGCCAGCAGGCTAGCGGGAGACCCCTCCTACGAGCAGTACTTC.

This clonotype was recorded at least ten times. The genes are TRBV24-1 and TRBJ2-3; 7 bases line up with TRBD2. The CDR3 has 18 residues. With 3 bases clipped from V and 0 bases from J, the junction kept 11 bases outside the gene matches. CDR1 is KGHDR, CDR2 SFDVKD, per germline. For the CDR3, the DNA is TGTGCCACCAGTGATACAAGAGGATGGGGGGGAAGCACAGATACGCAGTATTTT. It codes for CATSDTRGWGGSTDTQYF.

This clonotype was observed at least ten times. The chain combines TRBV30 with TRBJ1-1; 7 nucleotides agree with TRBD1. Germline loops: CDR1 GTSNPN, CDR2 SVGIG (reference sequence). The CDR3 runs to 13 residues. V shed 3 bases, J shed 0 bases, and the junction held 1 base outside the gene matches. The CDR3 coding sequence is TGTGCCTGGAGCCAGGGGGTGAACACTGAAGCTTTCTTT. Translating gives CAWSQGVNTEAFF.

With regard to this clonotype: At one of its ends the junction is not consistent with the germline gene, which may arise from a read error. The chain carries TRBV5-1 and TRBJ2-2, with 7 bases that match TRBD2. The germline gives CDR1 SGHRS, CDR2 YFSETQ. The CDR3 is made up of 14 amino acids. Here the CDR3 reads CASSSQGGPGELFF. Written as DNA, the CDR3 is TGTGCCAGCAGCTCCCAGGGAGGGCCCGGGGAGCTGTTTTTT.

Only a few counts were recorded for this clonotype. The genes are TRBV18 and TRBJ1-6; D unresolved. V was cut by 4 bases and J by 9 bases, with 22 bases left in between. The CDR3 runs to 17 residues. In germline, CDR1 is KGHSH, CDR2 LQKENI. The CDR3 protein is CASSRPTDGPGISPLHF. For the CDR3, the DNA is TGTGCCAGCTCACGTCCCACGGATGGTCCGGGGATTTCACCCCTCCACTTT.

This clonotype was picked up many times. This sequence joins TRBV3-1 and TRBJ1-2; TRBD1 agrees at 8 bases. Germline V gene data show CDR1 as LGHDT and CDR2 as YNNKEL (reference sequence). V lost 1 base, J lost 7 bases, and 5 bases stayed unmatched. This CDR3 is built from 14 residues. CDR3 bases: TGTGCCAGCAGCCAAGGACAGGGGTCTGGTGGCTACACCTTC. Amino acids: CASSQGQGSGGYTF.

This clonotype was counted a few times. DNA of the CDR3: TGTGCCAGCAGTCAACAGGGTTTCGGAAGCTATGGCTACACCTTC. Translation gives CASSQQGFGSYGYTF. The chain combines TRBV7-9 with TRBJ1-2, with D possibly TRBD1 on 6 matching bases. The V end was cut by 6 bases, the J end by 4 bases, with 18 bases between. The CDR3 totals 15 residues. Per the germline V gene, CDR1 is SEHNR and CDR2 is FQNEAQ (reference sequence). The whole variable domain, remainder taken from reference TRBV7-9 and TRBJ1-2, is DTGVSQNPRHKITKRGQNVTFRCDPISEHNRLYWYRQTLGQGPEFLTYFQNEAQLEKSRLLSDRFSAERPKGSFSTLEIQRTEQGDSAMYLCASSQQGFGSYGYTFGSGTRLTVV.

The V and J genes are TRBV29-1 and TRBJ2-7; D remains ambiguous. Trimming shortened V by 4 bases and J by 5 bases, and 9 bases separated the two germline ends. Germline CDR1 is SQVTM and CDR2 is ANQGSEA. There are 11 residues in the CDR3. CDR3 in DNA: TGCAGCGTTGGTCAGGTCCACGAGCAGTACTTC. The encoded protein is CSVGQVHEQYF.

There are many counts of this clonotype. The chain uses TRBV6-5 and TRBJ2-7, with D uncertain. This CDR3 spans 14 amino acids. V gave up 2 bases and J gave up 5 bases, with 13 bases separating them. From germline, CDR1 is MNHEY and CDR2 SVGAGI. For the CDR3, the DNA is TGTGCCAGCAGTTACCGGCCCGACGGCGACGAGCAGTACTTC. Protein product: CASSYRPDGDEQYF.